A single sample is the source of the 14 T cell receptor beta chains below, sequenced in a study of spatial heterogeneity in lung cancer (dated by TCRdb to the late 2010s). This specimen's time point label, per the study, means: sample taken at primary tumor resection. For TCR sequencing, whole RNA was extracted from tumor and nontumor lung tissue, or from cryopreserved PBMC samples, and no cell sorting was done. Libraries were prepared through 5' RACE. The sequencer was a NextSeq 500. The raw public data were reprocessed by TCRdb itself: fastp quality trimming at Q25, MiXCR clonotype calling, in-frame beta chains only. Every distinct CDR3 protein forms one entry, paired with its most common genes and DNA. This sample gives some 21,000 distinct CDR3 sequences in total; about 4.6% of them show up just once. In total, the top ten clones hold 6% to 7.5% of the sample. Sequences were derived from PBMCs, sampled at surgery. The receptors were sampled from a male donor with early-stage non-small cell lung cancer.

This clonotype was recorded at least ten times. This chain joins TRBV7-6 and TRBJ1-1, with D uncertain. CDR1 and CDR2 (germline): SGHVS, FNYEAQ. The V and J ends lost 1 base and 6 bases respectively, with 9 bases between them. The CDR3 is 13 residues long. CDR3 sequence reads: CASSLGEGAEAFF. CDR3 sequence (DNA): TGTGCCAGCAGCTTAGGGGAGGGCGCTGAAGCTTTCTTT.

The CDR3 spells CASSLSHRERGTDTQYF. The CDR3 DNA follows: TGTGCCAGCAGTTTATCCCACAGGGAACGGGGCACAGATACGCAGTATTTT. This sequence joins TRBV27 and TRBJ2-3; a possible D gene is TRBD1 (6 bases). The CDR3 spans 17 residues. CDR1 and CDR2 (germline): MNHEY, SMNVEV (reference sequence). The ends were cut back, 0 bases at V and 1 base at J, with 14 bases in the middle.

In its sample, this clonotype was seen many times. CDR3 bases: TGTGCCGGGGGACAGGGGATTGGTGAAGCTTTCTTT. This codes for CAGGQGIGEAFF. This rearrangement joins TRBV28 to TRBJ1-1; 10 bases map to TRBD1. The CDR3 extends over 12 amino acids. J was trimmed by 7 bases and V by 11 bases; bases with no gene match: 7. Germline V CDR1 and CDR2: MDHEN, SYDVKM.

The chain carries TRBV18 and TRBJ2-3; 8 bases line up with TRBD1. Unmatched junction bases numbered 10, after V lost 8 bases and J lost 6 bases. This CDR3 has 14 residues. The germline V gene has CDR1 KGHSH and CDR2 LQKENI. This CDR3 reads CASEGQDAIDTQYF. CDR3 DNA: TGTGCCAGCGAGGGACAGGATGCGATTGATACGCAGTATTTT.

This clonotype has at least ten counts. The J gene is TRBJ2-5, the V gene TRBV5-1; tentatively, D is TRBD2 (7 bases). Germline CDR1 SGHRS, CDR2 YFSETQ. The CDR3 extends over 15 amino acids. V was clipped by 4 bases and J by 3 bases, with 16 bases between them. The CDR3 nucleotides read TGCGCCAGCAGCCACATTGGGGGGGCTGAAGAGACCCAGTACTTC. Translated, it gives CASSHIGGAEETQYF.

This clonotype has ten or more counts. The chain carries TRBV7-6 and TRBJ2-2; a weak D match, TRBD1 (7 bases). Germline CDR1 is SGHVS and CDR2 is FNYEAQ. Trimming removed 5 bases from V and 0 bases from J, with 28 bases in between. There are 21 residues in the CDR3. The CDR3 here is CASSQLRARGATLTNTGELFF. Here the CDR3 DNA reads TGTGCCAGCAGCCAACTCAGGGCCAGGGGGGCTACCCTTACGAACACCGGGGAGCTGTTTTTT.

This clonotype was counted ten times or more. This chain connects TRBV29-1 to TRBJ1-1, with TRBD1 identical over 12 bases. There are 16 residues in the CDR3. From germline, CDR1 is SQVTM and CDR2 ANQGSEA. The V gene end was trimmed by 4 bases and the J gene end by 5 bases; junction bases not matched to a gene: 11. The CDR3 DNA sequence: TGCAGCGTTGGGGCTGGGACAGGGGGCATCATGACTGAAGCTTTCTTT. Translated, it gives CSVGAGTGGIMTEAFF. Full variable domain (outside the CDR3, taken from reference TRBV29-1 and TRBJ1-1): SAVISQKPSRDICQRGTSLTIQCQVDSQVTMMFWYRQQPGQSLTLIATANQGSEATYESGFVIDKFPISRPNLTFSTLTVSNMSPEDSSIYLCSVGAGTGGIMTEAFFGQGTRLTVV.

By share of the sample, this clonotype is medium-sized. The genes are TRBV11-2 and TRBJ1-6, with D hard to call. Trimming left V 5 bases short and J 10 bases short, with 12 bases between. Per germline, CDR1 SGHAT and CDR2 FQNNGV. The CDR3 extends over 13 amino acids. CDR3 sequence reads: CASSQFGGSPLHF. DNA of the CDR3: TGTGCCAGCAGCCAGTTCGGTGGGTCACCCCTCCACTTT.

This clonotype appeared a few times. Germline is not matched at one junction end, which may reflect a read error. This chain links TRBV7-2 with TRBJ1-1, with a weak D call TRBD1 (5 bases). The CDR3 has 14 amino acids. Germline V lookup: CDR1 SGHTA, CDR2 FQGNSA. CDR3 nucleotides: TGTGCCAGCAGTTTAGGGGCAGGGAATACTGAAGCTTTCTTT. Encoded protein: CASSLGAGNTEAFF.

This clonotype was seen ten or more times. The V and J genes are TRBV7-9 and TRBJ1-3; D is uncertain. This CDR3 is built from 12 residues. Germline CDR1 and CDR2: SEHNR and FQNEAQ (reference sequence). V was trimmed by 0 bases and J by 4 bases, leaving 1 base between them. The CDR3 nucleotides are TGTGCCAGCAGCTTAGCCGGAAACACCATATATTTT. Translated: CASSLAGNTIYF.

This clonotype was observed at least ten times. In DNA form, the CDR3 reads TGTGCCACCACCACCCGAGAGCTAACAGGAGCCGGGGAGCTGTTTTTT. Translated: CATTTRELTGAGELFF. The chain uses TRBV12-3 or TRBV12-4 and TRBJ2-2, with D maybe TRBD1 (5 bases). V was trimmed by 10 bases and J by 6 bases, leaving 24 bases between them. CDR3 length equals 16 residues.

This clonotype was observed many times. The CDR3: CASSSWGVTGELFF. CDR3 DNA: TGTGCCAGCAGCTCCTGGGGGGTCACCGGGGAGCTGTTTTTT. The rearrangement links TRBV7-6 to TRBJ2-2, with TRBD2 as a possible D gene (6 bases). In germline, CDR1 is SGHVS, CDR2 FNYEAQ. V was cut by 4 bases and J by 4 bases, with 10 bases left in between. The CDR3 consists of 14 residues.

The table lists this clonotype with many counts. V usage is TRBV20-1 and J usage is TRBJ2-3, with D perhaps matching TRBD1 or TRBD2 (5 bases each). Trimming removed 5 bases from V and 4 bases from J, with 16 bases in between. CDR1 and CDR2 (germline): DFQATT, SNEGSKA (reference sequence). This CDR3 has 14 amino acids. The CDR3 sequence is CSASTGPRADTQYF. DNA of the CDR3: TGCAGTGCTTCCACGGGGCCGCGAGCAGATACGCAGTATTTT.

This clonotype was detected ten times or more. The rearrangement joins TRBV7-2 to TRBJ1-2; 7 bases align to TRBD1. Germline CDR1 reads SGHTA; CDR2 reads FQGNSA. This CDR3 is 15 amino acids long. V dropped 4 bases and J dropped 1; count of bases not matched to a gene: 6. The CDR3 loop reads CASSSTGTVNYGYTF. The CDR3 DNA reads TGTGCCAGCAGCTCTACAGGGACAGTTAACTATGGCTACACCTTC.